This T cell receptor beta chain was sequenced in a study of neurological immune-mediated disorders. Study summary: Relapsing-remitting disease was seen in most of the roughly 34 multiple sclerosis patients, and secondary progressive disease was seen in 3. Study-wide results and limits: No expanded-clone CDR3 amino acid sequence recurred across subjects, suggesting private TCR-beta repertoires.

Each CDR3 protein is one row after TCRdb ran MiXCR on the 5' RACE reads. The table includes 39,000 or so distinct CDR3 sequences, 2.5% detected once. Ten or more counts support this clonotype. No antigen is known for it. Unsorted libraries were generated from 2 million PBMCs. These cells had been stored in RNAlater at -80 C. Germline assignment: CDR1 DFQATT and CDR2 SNEGSKA (reference sequence). The CDR3 consists of 11 residues. Trimming left V 5 bases short and J 4 bases short, with 6 bases between. V usage is TRBV20-1 and J usage is TRBJ2-1; D unclear. Input material: PBMCs. The source is a man aged 25-40 years with multiple sclerosis. CDR3 sequence (DNA): TGCAGTGCTGGGGATTACAATGAGCAGTTCTTC. This encodes CSAGDYNEQFF.